The text below deals with one T cell receptor (beta chain). Its target is not known. This sample is drawn from a study of T cell responses to AZD1222 COVID-19 vaccine. Produced via immunoSEQ multiplex PCR; TCRdb's table is partial and in-frame only. The data show under 150,000 clones, roughly nine tenths seen once. Study results and caveats: There were mostly white British donors and more females than males, and clonal diversity was possibly underestimated. Nearly half of spike-specific TCRs reportedly target unmutated variant regions.

V lost 10 bases and J lost 6; bases outside the gene matches: 11. There are 14 residues in the CDR3. Germline V gene sequence: CDR1 SGHRS, CDR2 YFSETQ. This chain connects TRBV5-1 to TRBJ2-1, with 9 bases fitting TRBD1. This receptor was taken from an adult who received the AZD1222 COVID-19 vaccine. The source was peripheral blood, collected 28 days after the second AZD1222 dose. The CDR3 sequence is CAVTGGDRVNEQFF. Written as DNA, the CDR3 is TGCGCCGTCACTGGGGGGGACAGGGTCAATGAGCAGTTCTTC. The full variable domain, in which reference TRBV5-1 and TRBJ2-1 provide the parts outside the CDR3, is KAGVTQTPRYLIKTRGQQVTLSCSPISGHRSVSWYQQTPGQGLQFLFEYFSETQRNKGNFPGRFSGRQFSNSRSEMNVSTLELGDSALYLCAVTGGDRVNEQFFGPGTRLTVL.